The entry below describes one TCR gamma chain. TCRdb's protein, taken from a much larger clone, differs from this DNA's translation at residue 5, likely owing to a read error; the protein displayed comes from the DNA. The sample is drawn from a study of γδ T cells in repeated Plasmodium falciparum infection. Study summary: Samples were taken at baseline, before some infections, and 21 days after each.

TCRdb reprocessed the multiplex PCR reads using CATT. The sample includes approximately 26,000 gamma-chain clones, 2.5% to 3.5% of them seen just once. Germline V CDR1 and CDR2: GITISATS, ISYDGTV (reference sequence). The CDR3 has 14 residues. V gave up 5 bases and J gave up 8 bases; unmatched junction bases: 15. Vgamma9/Vdelta2+ and Vdelta2-negative gammadelta T cells were flow-sorted from PBMC for bulk sequencing. The clonotype was recovered from a pool of human donors (malaria-infected and uninfected, not separated). Sequencing input: gamma-delta T cells from blood. The chain uses TRGV9 and TRGJ1 or TRGJ2. Because TCRdb records no J gene, it was assigned here through a match of the DNA to germline. The CDR3 here is CALWGVPHGDKKLF. As DNA, the CDR3 is TGTGCCTTGTGGGGGGTCCCCCATGGGGATAAGAAACTCTTT.